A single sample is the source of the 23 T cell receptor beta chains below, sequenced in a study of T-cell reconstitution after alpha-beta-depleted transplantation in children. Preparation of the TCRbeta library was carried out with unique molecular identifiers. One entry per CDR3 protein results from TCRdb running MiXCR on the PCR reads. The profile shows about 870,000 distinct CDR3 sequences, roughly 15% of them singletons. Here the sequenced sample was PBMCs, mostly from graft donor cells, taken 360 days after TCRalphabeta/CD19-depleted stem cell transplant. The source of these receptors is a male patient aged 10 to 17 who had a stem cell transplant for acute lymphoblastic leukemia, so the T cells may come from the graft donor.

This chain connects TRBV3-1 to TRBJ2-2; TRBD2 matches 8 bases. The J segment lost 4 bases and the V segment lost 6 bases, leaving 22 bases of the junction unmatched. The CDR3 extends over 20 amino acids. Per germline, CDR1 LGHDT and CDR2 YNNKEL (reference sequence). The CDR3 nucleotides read TGTGCCAGCAGTTCCCGATTACGGTCAGCGGGAGCTTTTGGCACCGGGGAGCTGTTTTTT. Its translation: CASSSRLRSAGAFGTGELFF.

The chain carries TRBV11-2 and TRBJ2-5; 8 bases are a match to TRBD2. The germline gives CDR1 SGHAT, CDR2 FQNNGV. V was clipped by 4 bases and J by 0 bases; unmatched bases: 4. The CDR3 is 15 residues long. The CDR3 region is CASSSTGGYQETQYF. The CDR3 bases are TGTGCCAGCAGCTCTACGGGGGGGTACCAAGAGACCCAGTACTTC.

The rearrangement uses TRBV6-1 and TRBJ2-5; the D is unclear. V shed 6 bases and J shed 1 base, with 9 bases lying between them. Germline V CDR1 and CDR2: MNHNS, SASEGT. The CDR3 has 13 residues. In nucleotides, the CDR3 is TGTGCCAGCAGAAGCTACTCCCAAGAGACCCAGTACTTC. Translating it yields CASRSYSQETQYF.

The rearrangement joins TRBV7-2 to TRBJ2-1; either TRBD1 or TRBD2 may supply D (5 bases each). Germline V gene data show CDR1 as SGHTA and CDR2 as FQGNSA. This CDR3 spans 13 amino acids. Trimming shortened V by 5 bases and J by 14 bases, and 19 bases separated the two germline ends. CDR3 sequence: CASSSGSGFSEFF. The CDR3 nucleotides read TGTGCCAGCAGCAGCGGTTCAGGGTTTTCAGAGTTCTTC.

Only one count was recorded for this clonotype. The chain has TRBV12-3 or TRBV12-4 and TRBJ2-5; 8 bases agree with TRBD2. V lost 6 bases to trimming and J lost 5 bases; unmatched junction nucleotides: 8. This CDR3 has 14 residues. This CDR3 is CASSRGTSRETQYF. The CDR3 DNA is TGTGCCAGCAGCCGGGGGACTAGTCGGGAGACCCAGTACTTC.

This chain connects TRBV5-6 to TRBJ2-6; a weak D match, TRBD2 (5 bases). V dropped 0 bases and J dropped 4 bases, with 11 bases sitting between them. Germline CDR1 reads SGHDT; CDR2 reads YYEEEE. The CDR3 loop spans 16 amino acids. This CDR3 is CASSLEASLGANVLTF. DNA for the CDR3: TGTGCCAGCAGCTTGGAAGCTAGCCTGGGGGCCAACGTCCTGACTTTC.

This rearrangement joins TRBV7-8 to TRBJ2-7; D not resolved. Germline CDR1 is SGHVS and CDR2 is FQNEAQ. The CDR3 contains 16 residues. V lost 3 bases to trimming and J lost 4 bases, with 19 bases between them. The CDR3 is CASSFYVGQSIYEQYF. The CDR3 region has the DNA TGTGCCAGCAGCTTCTACGTTGGGCAGTCCATATACGAGCAGTACTTC.

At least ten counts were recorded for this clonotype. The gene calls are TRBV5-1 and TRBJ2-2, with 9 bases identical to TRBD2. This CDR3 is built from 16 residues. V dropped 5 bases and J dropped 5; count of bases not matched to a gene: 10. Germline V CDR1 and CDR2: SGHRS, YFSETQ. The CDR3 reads CASRVAGDPITGELFF. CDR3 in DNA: TGCGCCAGCAGAGTAGCGGGAGACCCTATTACCGGGGAGCTGTTTTTT.

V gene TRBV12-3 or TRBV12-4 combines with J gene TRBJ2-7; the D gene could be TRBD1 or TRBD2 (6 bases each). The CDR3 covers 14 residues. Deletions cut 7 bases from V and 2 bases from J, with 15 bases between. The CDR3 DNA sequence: TGTGCCAGCACCTTCGGGGGCTCTCCCTACGAGCAGTACTTC. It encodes CASTFGGSPYEQYF.

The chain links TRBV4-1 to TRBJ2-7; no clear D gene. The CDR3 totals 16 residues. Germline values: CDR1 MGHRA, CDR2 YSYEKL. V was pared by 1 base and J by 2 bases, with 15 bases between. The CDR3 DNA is TGCGCCAGCAGCCAAGCGTCGCCCGTGCCACCCTACGAGCAGTACTTC. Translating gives CASSQASPVPPYEQYF.

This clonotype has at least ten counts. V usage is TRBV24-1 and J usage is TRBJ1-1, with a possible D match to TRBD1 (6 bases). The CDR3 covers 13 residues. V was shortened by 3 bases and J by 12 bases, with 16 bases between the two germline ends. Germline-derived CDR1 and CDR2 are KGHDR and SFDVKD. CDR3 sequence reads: CATSDRGQGRTFF. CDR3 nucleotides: TGTGCCACCAGTGATAGGGGTCAGGGGCGAACTTTCTTT.

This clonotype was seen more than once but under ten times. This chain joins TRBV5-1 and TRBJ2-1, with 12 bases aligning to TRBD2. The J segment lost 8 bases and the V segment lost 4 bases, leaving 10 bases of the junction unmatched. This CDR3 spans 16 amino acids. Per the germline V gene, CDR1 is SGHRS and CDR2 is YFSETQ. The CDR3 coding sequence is TGCGCCAGCAGCCCCAGGACTAGCGGGAAGGCGGATGAGCAGTTCTTC. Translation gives CASSPRTSGKADEQFF. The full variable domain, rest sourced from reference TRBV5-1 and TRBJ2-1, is KAGVTQTPRYLIKTRGQQVTLSCSPISGHRSVSWYQQTPGQGLQFLFEYFSETQRNKGNFPGRFSGRQFSNSRSEMNVSTLELGDSALYLCASSPRTSGKADEQFFGPGTRLTVL.

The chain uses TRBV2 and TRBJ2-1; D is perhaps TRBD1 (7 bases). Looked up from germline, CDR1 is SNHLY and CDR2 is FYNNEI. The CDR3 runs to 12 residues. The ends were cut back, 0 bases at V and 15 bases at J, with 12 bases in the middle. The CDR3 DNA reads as TGTGCCAGCAGTGAAGCCGACAGGGAGGCGTTCTTC. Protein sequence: CASSEADREAFF.

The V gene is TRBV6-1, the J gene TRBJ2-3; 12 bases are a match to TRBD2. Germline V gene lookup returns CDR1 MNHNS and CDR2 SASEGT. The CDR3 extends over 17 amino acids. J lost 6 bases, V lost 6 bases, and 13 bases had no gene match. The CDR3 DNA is TGTGCCAGCAGCCGCGTCCGACTAGCGGGAGTTTGGGATACGCAGTATTTT. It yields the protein CASSRVRLAGVWDTQYF.

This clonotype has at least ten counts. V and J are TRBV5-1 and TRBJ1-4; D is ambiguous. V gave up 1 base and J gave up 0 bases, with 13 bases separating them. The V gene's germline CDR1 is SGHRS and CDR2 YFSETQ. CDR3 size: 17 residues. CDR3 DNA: TGCGCCAGCAGCTTGAAGGCAGGAACTACAACTAATGAAAAACTGTTTTTT. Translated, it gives CASSLKAGTTTNEKLFF.

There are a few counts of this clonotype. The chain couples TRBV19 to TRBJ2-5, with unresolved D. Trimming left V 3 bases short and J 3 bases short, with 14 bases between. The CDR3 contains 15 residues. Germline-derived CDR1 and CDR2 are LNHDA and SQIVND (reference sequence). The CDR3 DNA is TGTGCCAGTAGTATTCGACCCCATCGGGAAGAGACCCAGTACTTC. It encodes CASSIRPHREETQYF.

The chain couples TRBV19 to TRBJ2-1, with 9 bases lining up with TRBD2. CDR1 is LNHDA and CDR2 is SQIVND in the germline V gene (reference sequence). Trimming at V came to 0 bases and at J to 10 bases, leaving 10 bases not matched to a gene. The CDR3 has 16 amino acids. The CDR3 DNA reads TGTGCCAGTAGTATAGATCGGTACGGGCTAGCGGGAGAGCAGTTCTTC. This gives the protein CASSIDRYGLAGEQFF. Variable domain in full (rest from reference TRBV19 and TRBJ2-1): DGGITQSPKYLFRKEGQNVTLSCEQNLNHDAMYWYRQDPGQGLRLIYYSQIVNDFQKGDIAEGYSVSREKKESFPLTVTSAQKNPTAFYLCASSIDRYGLAGEQFFGPGTRLTVL.

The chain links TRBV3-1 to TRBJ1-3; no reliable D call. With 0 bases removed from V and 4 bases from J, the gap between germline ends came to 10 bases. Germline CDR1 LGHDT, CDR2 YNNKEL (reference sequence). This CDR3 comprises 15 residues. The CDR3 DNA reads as TGTGCCAGCAGCCAAGATCCAATGTACGGAAACACCATATATTTT. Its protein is CASSQDPMYGNTIYF.

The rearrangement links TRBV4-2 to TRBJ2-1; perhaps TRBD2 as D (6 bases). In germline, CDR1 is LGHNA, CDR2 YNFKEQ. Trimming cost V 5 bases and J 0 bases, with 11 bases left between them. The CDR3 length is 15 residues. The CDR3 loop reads CASSLRGPSYNEQFF. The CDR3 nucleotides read TGTGCCAGCAGCTTGCGGGGACCCTCCTACAATGAGCAGTTCTTC.

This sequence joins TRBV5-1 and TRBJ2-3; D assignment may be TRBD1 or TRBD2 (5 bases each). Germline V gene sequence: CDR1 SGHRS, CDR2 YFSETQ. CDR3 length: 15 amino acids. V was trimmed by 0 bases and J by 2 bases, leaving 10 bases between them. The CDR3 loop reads CASSLAGTPTDTQYF. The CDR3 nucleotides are TGCGCCAGCAGCTTGGCGGGGACCCCCACAGATACGCAGTATTTT.

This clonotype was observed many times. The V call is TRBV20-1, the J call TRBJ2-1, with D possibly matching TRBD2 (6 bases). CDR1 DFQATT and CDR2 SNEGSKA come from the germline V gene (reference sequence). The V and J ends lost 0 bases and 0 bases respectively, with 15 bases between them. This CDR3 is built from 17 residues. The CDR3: CSARDWVGGPSYNEQFF. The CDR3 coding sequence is TGCAGTGCTAGAGATTGGGTCGGGGGTCCCTCCTACAATGAGCAGTTCTTC.

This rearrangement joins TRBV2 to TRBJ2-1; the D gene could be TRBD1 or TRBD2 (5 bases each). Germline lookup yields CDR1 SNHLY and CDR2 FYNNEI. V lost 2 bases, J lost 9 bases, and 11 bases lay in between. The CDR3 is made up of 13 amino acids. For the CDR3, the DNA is TGTGCCAGCAGTGAACTGCGTGGGGGTGAGCAGTTCTTC. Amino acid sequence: CASSELRGGEQFF.

Here the CDR3 reads CASSPRQSLPEKLFF. The DNA of the CDR3 is TGCGCCAGCAGCCCCCGACAGAGCCTCCCTGAAAAACTGTTTTTT. The chain carries TRBV5-1 and TRBJ1-4; D may be TRBD1 (5 bases). Germline loops: CDR1 SGHRS, CDR2 YFSETQ. The CDR3 sequence is 15 residues long. V was cut by 4 bases and J by 7 bases, with 17 bases left in between.